The source of this T cell receptor beta chain is a study of beta chain features in type 1 diabetes. Study context: Analysis included 107,917,701 sorted cells drawn from all samples. Study conclusions and caveats: When Type 1 diabetes patients were examined, their TCRB CDR3s proved moderately but significantly shorter in all four CD4+ subsets. Junctions at VDJ sites from type 1 diabetes patients had fewer insertions and more deletions.

Sequencing targeted expressed TCRB transcripts, as all isolated RNA had been reverse transcribed. Generated by immunoSEQ multiplex PCR, the TCRdb table keeps only in-frame clones and is missing some. The table shows approximately 160,000 clones, with around 63% occurring only once. In its sample, this clone was seen a few times. Its antigen is still unknown. The CDR3 runs to 16 residues. Per germline, CDR1 GTSNPN and CDR2 SVGIG (reference sequence). V lost 7 bases and J lost 6, with 24 bases in between. The authors sorted CD4+ naive, central memory, regulatory and stem cell-like memory cells via CD45RO/CCR7/CD25/CD127/CD95/CD27. In all sorted populations, purity surpassed 98%.

The genes are TRBV30 and TRBJ2-2; TRBD1 is a possible D gene (6 bases). This TCR was recovered from a man aged 25-40 years with type 1 diabetes. Input material: naive CD4+ T cells from blood. The CDR3 nucleotides read TGTGCCTCGCCACATCCGGGACCCAGGGGACCCGGGGAGCTGTTTTTT. This codes for CASPHPGPRGPGELFF.